The entry that follows covers one T cell receptor beta chain sequence. The data belong to a study of OX40 agonist ivuxolimab in advanced cancers. Study-level background: Treatment of patients was with ivuxolimab, an agonistic anti-OX40 (CD134) antibody. Three partial responders included one hepatocellular carcinoma patient and two cutaneous melanoma patients.

TCRdb keeps only in-frame clones here, not all; method: immunoSEQ multiplex PCR. The data hold 60,000 to 80,000 clones, with approximately 79% observed a single time. Germline V gene lookup returns CDR1 ENHRY and CDR2 SYGVKD. The CDR3 runs to 13 residues. The V gene lost 11 bases and the J gene lost 1 base, with 14 bases spanning the gap. This specimen was CD4+ or CD8+ T cells sorted from blood, taken in a trial of the OX40 agonist ivuxolimab. The rearrangement links TRBV10-3 to TRBJ1-1; D is unresolved. This clonotype was obtained from an adult with an advanced solid tumor such as melanoma, head and neck, liver or kidney cancer. The DNA of the CDR3 is TGTGCCTCCTCGGATAGGACGAACACTGAAGCTTTCTTT. The encoded protein is CASSDRTNTEAFF.